These 15 T cell receptor beta chains came from one sample sequenced in a study of T cells after yellow fever vaccination (dated by TCRdb to about 2019). What this sample's treatment or condition label stands for: live attenuated yellow fever vaccine strain. The library relied on 5' RACE. The sequencer listed for this sample is Illumina HiSeq 2500. TCRdb applied fastp at Q25 and MiXCR to the public reads, then kept only in-frame beta chains. Every CDR3 protein is listed once, alongside the most common genes and DNA of its rows. The sample table contains approximately 510,000 distinct CDR3 sequences; only one count was recorded for just over 20% of them. Of the sample, about a sixth falls within the top ten clones. Sequencing was performed on PBMCs, taken roughly 20 days after the first yellow fever vaccination. These receptors were taken from a man younger than 35 who received the YFV17D yellow fever vaccine.

At least ten counts were recorded for this clonotype. CDR3 in amino acids: CASSVQAGNTGELFF. Here the CDR3 DNA reads TGTGCCAGCAGTGTACAGGCAGGGAACACCGGGGAGCTGTTTTTT. The chain joins TRBV6-4 to TRBJ2-2; D is perhaps TRBD1 (5 bases). V lost 4 bases and J 1 base, leaving 10 bases between the germline ends. There are 15 residues in the CDR3. Germline values: CDR1 MRHNA, CDR2 SNTAGT.

CDR3 nucleotide sequence: TGTGCCAGCAGTTACGGCGAGCGGGGGAGCACAGATACGCAGTATTTT. Amino acid sequence: CASSYGERGSTDTQYF. The chain has TRBV6-2 or TRBV6-3 and TRBJ2-3; 8 positions agree with TRBD2. Germline trimming cut 2 bases from V and 0 bases from J; bases unmatched to any gene: 4. Germline-derived CDR1 and CDR2 are MNHEY and SVGEGT. The CDR3 sequence is 16 residues long.

A few counts support this clonotype. The chain combines TRBV20-1 with TRBJ2-5; tentatively, D is TRBD2 (5 bases). V lost 0 bases to trimming and J lost 5 bases, with 13 bases between them. CDR1 DFQATT and CDR2 SNEGSKA come from the germline V gene (reference sequence). There are 14 residues in the CDR3. The CDR3 spells CSARDVGARETQYF. In nucleotides, the CDR3 is TGCAGTGCTAGAGATGTGGGAGCCCGGGAGACCCAGTACTTC.

In DNA, the CDR3 is TGTGCCAGCAGCTTCGCCGGGACACCTTCCACAGATACGCAGTATTTT. Translating it yields CASSFAGTPSTDTQYF. V is TRBV7-3 and J is TRBJ2-3, with a possible D match to TRBD1 (6 bases). Germline loops: CDR1 SGHTA, CDR2 FQGTGA. The CDR3 runs 16 residues. Trimming cost V 3 bases and J 2 bases, with 15 bases left between them.

Note on this clonotype: The junction does not match germline at one end; this may be a read error. The rearrangement links TRBV18 to TRBJ2-3; tentatively, D is TRBD2 (6 bases). CDR1 is KGHSH and CDR2 is LQKENI in the germline V gene. The CDR3 runs 15 residues. CDR3 sequence: CASSPWDGSTYTQYF. CDR3 DNA: TGTGCCAGCTCACCTTGGGACGGGAGCACATATACGCAGTATTTT.

This clonotype was counted only a few times. This chain joins TRBV20-1 and TRBJ1-2; D possibly corresponds to TRBD1 (6 bases). The CDR3 runs to 12 residues. Germline CDR1 and CDR2: DFQATT and SNEGSKA (reference sequence). With 6 bases removed from V and 4 bases from J, the gap between germline ends came to 12 bases. The CDR3 DNA sequence: TGCAGTGCAGGGGGAGCCGTCTATGGCTACACCTTC. Amino acid sequence: CSAGGAVYGYTF.

The genes are TRBV7-9 and TRBJ1-3, with 9 bases aligning to TRBD1. The CDR3 sequence is 14 residues long. Germline CDR1 SEHNR, CDR2 FQNEAQ (reference sequence). J gave up 6 bases and V 5 bases, and 5 bases lay outside the gene matches. The CDR3: CASSLWTGANTIYF. CDR3 DNA: TGTGCCAGCAGCCTCTGGACAGGGGCAAACACCATATATTTT.

This clonotype was found a few times. The chain has TRBV7-2 and TRBJ2-3, with D perhaps matching TRBD2 (5 bases). The CDR3 consists of 14 residues. V shed 5 bases and J shed 2 bases, with 11 bases lying between them. In germline, CDR1 is SGHTA, CDR2 FQGNSA. Written as DNA, the CDR3 is TGTGCCAGCAGCACGAGACTAACCACAGATACGCAGTATTTT. It yields the protein CASSTRLTTDTQYF.

The CDR3 DNA sequence: TGTGCCTCCTGGAGGACGGCAAGCTCCTACAATGAGCAGTTCTTC. This sequence encodes CASWRTASSYNEQFF. V gene TRBV7-4 combines with J gene TRBJ2-1; D is possibly TRBD2 (5 bases). Germline loops: CDR1 SGHVT, CDR2 SQSDAQ. The CDR3 covers 15 residues. Trimming stripped 11 bases from V and 0 bases from J, with 17 bases between.

In this sample, this clonotype turned up a few times. The V and J genes are TRBV6-2 or TRBV6-3 and TRBJ2-2; no clear D gene. V lost 2 bases, J lost 6 bases, and 4 bases lay in between. This CDR3 spans 12 amino acids. The germline gives CDR1 MNHEY, CDR2 SVGEGT. CDR3 nucleotides: TGTGCCAGCAGTTACGTTTCCGGGGAGCTGTTTTTT. Residues: CASSYVSGELFF.

For the CDR3, the DNA is TGTGCCAGTAGTATGTCTGGGGACGGCGCAGATACGCAGTATTTT. Translated: CASSMSGDGADTQYF. The chain carries TRBV19 and TRBJ2-3, with D perhaps TRBD1 or TRBD2 (5 bases each). Germline CDR1 is LNHDA and CDR2 is SQIVND (reference sequence). Trimming took 3 bases from V and 4 from J, leaving 14 bases between them. CDR3 size: 15 residues.

This chain connects TRBV29-1 to TRBJ2-1; a possible D gene is TRBD1 (5 bases). Germline assignment: CDR1 SQVTM and CDR2 ANQGSEA. This CDR3 comprises 12 residues. The V end was cut by 1 base, the J end by 6 bases, with 7 bases between. This chain's CDR3 is CSVEGRGNEQFF. CDR3 nucleotides: TGCAGCGTTGAAGGAAGGGGCAATGAGCAGTTCTTC.

The chain carries TRBV7-9 and TRBJ2-7; 7 bases agree with TRBD1. Germline CDR1 is SEHNR and CDR2 is FQNEAQ (reference sequence). J was trimmed by 7 bases and V by 2 bases; bases with no gene match: 5. This CDR3 contains 13 residues. In nucleotides, the CDR3 is TGTGCCAGCAGCTTAACAGGGGCTTGGGAGCAGTACGTC. It yields the protein CASSLTGAWEQYV.

J is TRBJ1-2 and V is TRBV12-3 or TRBV12-4; unclear D gene. The CDR3 is 12 amino acids. V gave up 1 base and J gave up 8 bases, with 8 bases separating them. For the CDR3, the DNA is TGTGCCAGCAGTTTAGTCGAGGGCGGCTACACCTTC. It encodes CASSLVEGGYTF.

The J gene is TRBJ1-2, the V gene TRBV4-3, with 8 positions matching TRBD1. V dropped 4 bases and J dropped 4; count of bases not matched to a gene: 8. The CDR3 is made up of 15 amino acids. Looked up from germline, CDR1 is LGHNA and CDR2 is YSLEER. The CDR3 sequence: CASSLTGGGSYGYTF. The CDR3 DNA follows: TGCGCCAGCAGCCTTACAGGGGGAGGGTCCTATGGCTACACCTTC.